The 27 T cell receptor beta chains given below trace back to one sample, sequenced in a study of control samples from healthy donors and cancer patients. Some clones are missing from TCRdb's copy, which holds only in-frame ones; the method was immunoSEQ multiplex PCR. Among 100,000 to 150,000 clones, approximately 90% were seen once, and the ten largest hold around 8.1%. Sequencing used blood. The receptors derive from a man aged 18 to 35 in good health.

This chain connects TRBV9 to TRBJ2-1, with 11 bases that match TRBD1. V lost 3 bases, J lost 4 bases, and 6 bases stayed unmatched. Per germline, CDR1 SGDLS and CDR2 YYNGEE. The CDR3 has 16 amino acids. The chain's CDR3 is CASSAVGTGGYNEQFF. The CDR3 DNA is TGTGCCAGCAGCGCCGTTGGGACAGGGGGTTACAATGAGCAGTTCTTC.

This chain connects TRBV5-6 to TRBJ2-5; unclear D gene. The CDR3 is made up of 14 amino acids. The V gene's germline CDR1 is SGHDT and CDR2 YYEEEE. V lost 0 bases to trimming and J lost 2 bases, with 8 bases between them. The CDR3 nucleotides are TGTGCCAGCAGCTTGGAGCCAGATCAAGAGACCCAGTACTTC. This gives the protein CASSLEPDQETQYF. The variable domain in full, with the rest retrieved from reference TRBV5-6 and TRBJ2-5, is DAGVTQSPTHLIKTRGQQVTLRCSPKSGHDTVSWYQQALGQGPQFIFQYYEEEERQRGNFPDRFSGHQFPNYSSELNVNALLLGDSALYLCASSLEPDQETQYFGPGTRLLVL.

The chain uses TRBV20-1 and TRBJ1-4; D is unclear. Germline V gene sequence: CDR1 DFQATT, CDR2 SNEGSKA (reference sequence). The ends were cut back, 3 bases at V and 5 bases at J, with 10 bases in the middle. The CDR3 runs 13 residues. CDR3 in amino acids: CSASQVVNEKLFF. For the CDR3, the DNA is TGCAGTGCTAGTCAGGTGGTGAATGAAAAACTGTTTTTT.

The genes are TRBV9 and TRBJ2-7; perhaps TRBD1 as D (5 bases). The CDR3 is made up of 14 amino acids. From germline, CDR1 is SGDLS and CDR2 YYNGEE. The V and J ends lost 0 bases and 7 bases respectively, with 14 bases between them. The CDR3 region has the DNA TGTGCCAGCAGCGTAGTGAGGCAGGGCGGTGAGCAGTACTTC. This translates into CASSVVRQGGEQYF.

The chain recombines TRBV5-6 with TRBJ2-2; TRBD2 agrees at 9 bases. Germline CDR1 SGHDT, CDR2 YYEEEE. The V and J ends lost 7 bases and 6 bases, in that order; junction bases with no gene match: 7. The length of the CDR3 is 14 residues. The CDR3 loop is CASHAAGGAGELFF. As DNA, the CDR3 is TGTGCCAGCCATGCAGCGGGGGGCGCCGGGGAGCTGTTTTTT.

The gene calls are TRBV11-2 and TRBJ1-4; no firm D call. CDR3 size: 13 residues. The V and J ends lost 0 bases and 5 bases respectively, with 4 bases between them. From germline, CDR1 is SGHAT and CDR2 FQNNGV. The CDR3: CASSLEGNEKLFF. The CDR3, as DNA: TGTGCCAGCAGCTTAGAGGGCAATGAAAAACTGTTTTTT.

This clone has just a few counts. CDR3 DNA sequence: TGTGCCAGCAGTCCTGGCCAGAAACCAGCTTTCTTT. It specifies CASSPGQKPAFF. This chain links TRBV12-3 or TRBV12-4 with TRBJ1-1; D uncertain. The V end lost 5 bases, the J end lost 10 bases, and 14 bases lay between the germline ends. The CDR3 sequence is 12 residues long.

The chain carries TRBV5-6 and TRBJ2-3, with D tentatively TRBD2 (6 bases). Germline CDR1 reads SGHDT; CDR2 reads YYEEEE. Trimming left V 1 base short and J 2 bases short, with 17 bases between. This CDR3 has 17 residues. CDR3 amino acids: CASSLRQDSGLTDTQYF. CDR3 bases: TGTGCCAGCAGCTTGCGGCAGGATAGCGGCCTCACAGATACGCAGTATTTT. The full variable domain, with the rest looked up from reference TRBV5-6 and TRBJ2-3, is DAGVTQSPTHLIKTRGQQVTLRCSPKSGHDTVSWYQQALGQGPQFIFQYYEEEERQRGNFPDRFSGHQFPNYSSELNVNALLLGDSALYLCASSLRQDSGLTDTQYFGPGTRLTVL.

The rearrangement links TRBV7-3 to TRBJ1-1; tentatively, D is TRBD1 (6 bases). There are 15 residues in the CDR3. Germline V gene sequence: CDR1 SGHTA, CDR2 FQGTGA. V was clipped by 5 bases and J by 7 bases, with 20 bases between them. CDR3 sequence: CASSPQGILANEAFF. The CDR3 coding sequence is TGTGCCAGCAGCCCGCAGGGGATTCTGGCTAATGAAGCTTTCTTT. Combining the CDR3 with reference TRBV7-3 and TRBJ1-1 gives the whole variable domain GAGVSQTPSNKVTEKGKYVELRCDPISGHTALYWYRQSLGQGPEFLIYFQGTGAADDSGLPNDRFFAVRPEGSVSTLKIQRTERGDSAVYLCASSPQGILANEAFFGQGTRLTVV.

V gene TRBV13 combines with J gene TRBJ1-4; maybe TRBD1 (5 bases). With 0 bases removed from V and 0 bases from J, the gap between germline ends came to 11 bases. CDR3 size: 17 residues. Germline V gene data show CDR1 as PRHDT and CDR2 as FYEKMQ (reference sequence). Here the CDR3 reads CASSLGPGPTTNEKLFF. CDR3 nucleotides: TGTGCCAGCAGCTTAGGCCCGGGACCCACAACTAATGAAAAACTGTTTTTT. The complete variable domain, with remaining parts taken from reference TRBV13 and TRBJ1-4, reads AAGVIQSPRHLIKEKRETATLKCYPIPRHDTVYWYQQGPGQDPQFLISFYEKMQSDKGSIPDRFSAQQFSDYHSELNMSSLELGDSALYFCASSLGPGPTTNEKLFFGSGTQLSVL.

J is TRBJ1-5 and V is TRBV12-3 or TRBV12-4; a possible D gene is TRBD1 (5 bases). The CDR3 covers 12 residues. Trimming stripped 5 bases from V and 6 bases from J, with 8 bases between. Written as DNA, the CDR3 is TGTGCCAGCAGTGTCGGGACTCAGCCCCAGCATTTT. It is translated as CASSVGTQPQHF.

The chain links TRBV30 to TRBJ1-2; D ambiguous. CDR3 length: 14 amino acids. Trimming shortened V by 5 bases and J by 4 bases, and 17 bases separated the two germline ends. Germline V lookup: CDR1 GTSNPN, CDR2 SVGIG (reference sequence). CDR3 residues: CAWGPLEPGYGYTF. The CDR3 DNA follows: TGTGCCTGGGGCCCTTTAGAGCCTGGCTATGGCTACACCTTC.

The genes are TRBV29-1 and TRBJ1-1; D ambiguous. The CDR3 is made up of 11 amino acids. V was cut by 7 bases and J by 3 bases, with 9 bases left in between. Germline V gene data show CDR1 as SQVTM and CDR2 as ANQGSEA. For the CDR3, the DNA is TGCAGCGCTGACTGGGACACTGAAGCTTTCTTT. As protein: CSADWDTEAFF. The full variable domain, its missing parts supplied by reference TRBV29-1 and TRBJ1-1, is SAVISQKPSRDICQRGTSLTIQCQVDSQVTMMFWYRQQPGQSLTLIATANQGSEATYESGFVIDKFPISRPNLTFSTLTVSNMSPEDSSIYLCSADWDTEAFFGQGTRLTVV.

The rearrangement links TRBV19 to TRBJ1-4; D remains ambiguous. Trimming left V 5 bases short and J 1 base short, with 8 bases between. The CDR3 loop spans 14 amino acids. Looked up from germline, CDR1 is LNHDA and CDR2 is SQIVND (reference sequence). The CDR3 DNA sequence: TGTGCCAGTAGTGGAGGAATAACTAATGAAAAACTGTTTTTT. Translated: CASSGGITNEKLFF.

V is TRBV30 and J is TRBJ1-1; perhaps TRBD1 as D (6 bases). Germline loops: CDR1 GTSNPN, CDR2 SVGIG (reference sequence). The CDR3 loop spans 12 amino acids. V gave up 2 bases and J gave up 8 bases, with 12 bases separating them. The CDR3 nucleotides read TGTGCCTGGAGTCCATTCGACAGGGAAGCTTTCTTT. This encodes CAWSPFDREAFF.

The V call is TRBV11-2, the J call TRBJ1-4; D is ambiguous. CDR1 and CDR2 from the germline V gene are SGHAT and FQNNGV. The CDR3 runs 16 residues. V lost 1 base, J lost 5 bases, and 14 bases lay in between. CDR3 amino acids: CASSLAVGLENEKLFF. For the CDR3, the DNA is TGTGCCAGCAGCTTAGCCGTCGGCCTAGAGAATGAAAAACTGTTTTTT.

This chain connects TRBV15 to TRBJ2-1; TRBD2 matches 12 bases. Trimming at V came to 0 bases and at J to 5 bases, leaving 14 bases not matched to a gene. Germline V gene lookup returns CDR1 LNHNV and CDR2 YYDKDF (reference sequence). This CDR3 is 20 amino acids long. The CDR3 DNA is TGTGCCACCAGCAGAGAACCCCTAAACCGGCTAGCGGGGGGGGACAATGAGCAGTTCTTC. Protein sequence: CATSREPLNRLAGGDNEQFF.

The gene calls are TRBV5-6 and TRBJ1-1; 7 nucleotides match TRBD1. Per the germline V gene, CDR1 is SGHDT and CDR2 is YYEEEE. J lost 4 bases, V lost 4 bases, and 1 base had no gene match. The CDR3 consists of 12 residues. DNA for the CDR3: TGTGCCAGCAGCCCAGGGGGCACTGAAGCTTTCTTT. Protein: CASSPGGTEAFF.

The rearrangement uses TRBV5-4 and TRBJ1-2, with unresolved D. CDR1 and CDR2 from the germline V gene are SGHNT and YYREEE (reference sequence). CDR3 size: 15 residues. V gave up 1 base and J gave up 3 bases, with 13 bases separating them. The CDR3 sequence is CASSLNRQAHYGYTF. The CDR3 nucleotides are TGTGCCAGCAGCTTGAATCGGCAGGCGCACTATGGCTACACCTTC.

The V and J genes are TRBV6-6 and TRBJ2-2, with a weak D call TRBD1 (6 bases). Germline values: CDR1 MNHNY, CDR2 SVGAGI (reference sequence). The CDR3 sequence is 13 residues long. V lost 2 bases and J 6 bases, leaving 7 bases between the germline ends. DNA for the CDR3: TGTGCCAGCAGTTACGGGGGCTCCGGGGAGCTGTTTTTT. This codes for CASSYGGSGELFF.

The chain couples TRBV15 to TRBJ2-5; a weak D match, TRBD2 (7 bases). The CDR3 contains 17 residues. Per the germline V gene, CDR1 is LNHNV and CDR2 is YYDKDF (reference sequence). Trimming removed 0 bases at V and 5 bases at J, with 19 bases between. CDR3 sequence reads: CATSRDPANWGGETQYF. CDR3 nucleotide sequence: TGTGCCACCAGCAGAGATCCGGCCAATTGGGGGGGCGAGACCCAGTACTTC.

The chain is built from TRBV7-6 and TRBJ2-1, with D possibly matching TRBD1 (6 bases). In germline, CDR1 is SGHVS, CDR2 FNYEAQ. The V end lost 1 base, the J end lost 2 bases, and 9 bases lay between the germline ends. This CDR3 has 15 amino acids. CDR3 coding DNA: TGTGCCAGCAGCTTAGGACAGGTTGCCTACAATGAGCAGTTCTTC. Amino acid sequence: CASSLGQVAYNEQFF.

The V gene is TRBV5-1, the J gene TRBJ2-7; 7 bases map to TRBD2. This CDR3 spans 14 amino acids. Trimming took 3 bases from V and 3 from J; bases not matched to a gene: 6. Germline values: CDR1 SGHRS, CDR2 YFSETQ. The CDR3 region is CASSSGGDYYEQYF. The CDR3 nucleotides are TGCGCCAGCAGCTCCGGCGGGGACTACTACGAGCAGTACTTC.

The chain employs TRBV5-1 and TRBJ1-1; D possibly corresponds to TRBD1 (6 bases). V was cut by 5 bases and J by 3 bases, with 14 bases left in between. The germline V gene encodes CDR1 SGHRS and CDR2 YFSETQ. The CDR3 is 14 amino acids. The CDR3 DNA is TGCGCCAGCAGTTCTACAGGGACGGACACTGAAGCTTTCTTT. Amino acids: CASSSTGTDTEAFF. The variable domain in full, completed from reference TRBV5-1 and TRBJ1-1, reads KAGVTQTPRYLIKTRGQQVTLSCSPISGHRSVSWYQQTPGQGLQFLFEYFSETQRNKGNFPGRFSGRQFSNSRSEMNVSTLELGDSALYLCASSSTGTDTEAFFGQGTRLTVV.

The chain links TRBV19 to TRBJ2-6; D is possibly TRBD2 (6 bases). Trimming pared 11 bases from V and 0 bases from J, leaving 20 bases between. Germline CDR1 is LNHDA and CDR2 is SQIVND (reference sequence). The CDR3 sequence is 17 residues long. The CDR3 DNA reads TGTGCCGGGTCGACGACAGCCGGGAGCTCTGGGGCCAACGTCCTGACTTTC. It translates to CAGSTTAGSSGANVLTF.

This chain uses TRBV5-1 with TRBJ1-1; a weak D match, TRBD1 (6 bases). Trimming removed 2 bases at V and 0 bases at J, with 11 bases between. There are 15 residues in the CDR3. Germline CDR1 and CDR2: SGHRS and YFSETQ. The CDR3 coding sequence is TGCGCCAGCAGCTTAATAGGGGGGATGAACACTGAAGCTTTCTTT. Amino acids: CASSLIGGMNTEAFF.

This rearrangement joins TRBV2 to TRBJ1-6; D remains ambiguous. The CDR3 length is 14 residues. In germline, CDR1 is SNHLY, CDR2 FYNNEI. Trimming cost V 4 bases and J 6 bases, with 10 bases left between them. For the CDR3, the DNA is TGTGCCAGCAGTGTACAGCCCACTAATTCACCCCTCCACTTT. The encoded protein is CASSVQPTNSPLHF.